This T cell receptor beta chain was captured in a study of shared clonotypes between healthy human individuals. A CD45RA+ naive subset and a CD45RA-negative memory subset were split from CD4+ cells. In the case of this clone: Other DNA sequences in this specimen translate into the identical CDR3.

The assay was immunoSEQ multiplex PCR, and TCRdb's table has in-frame clones only and misses some. This table has some 1,400,000 clones, around 97% appearing once. The clonotype was recovered from a man aged 30-40 years in good health. The sequenced material came from naive CD4+ T cells sorted from blood. Stated subset: CD45RA+ positively selected.

The CDR3 DNA reads as TGTGCCAGCAGCGGCACTAGCGGGAGTAGAGAGACCCAGTACTTC. It translates to CASSGTSGSRETQYF. The chain couples TRBV5-4 to TRBJ2-5; the match to TRBD2 covers 11 bases. After removal of 4 bases from V and 4 bases from J, the junction contained 6 bases not matched to a gene. The CDR3 extends over 15 amino acids. CDR1 SGHNT and CDR2 YYREEE come from the germline V gene (reference sequence).